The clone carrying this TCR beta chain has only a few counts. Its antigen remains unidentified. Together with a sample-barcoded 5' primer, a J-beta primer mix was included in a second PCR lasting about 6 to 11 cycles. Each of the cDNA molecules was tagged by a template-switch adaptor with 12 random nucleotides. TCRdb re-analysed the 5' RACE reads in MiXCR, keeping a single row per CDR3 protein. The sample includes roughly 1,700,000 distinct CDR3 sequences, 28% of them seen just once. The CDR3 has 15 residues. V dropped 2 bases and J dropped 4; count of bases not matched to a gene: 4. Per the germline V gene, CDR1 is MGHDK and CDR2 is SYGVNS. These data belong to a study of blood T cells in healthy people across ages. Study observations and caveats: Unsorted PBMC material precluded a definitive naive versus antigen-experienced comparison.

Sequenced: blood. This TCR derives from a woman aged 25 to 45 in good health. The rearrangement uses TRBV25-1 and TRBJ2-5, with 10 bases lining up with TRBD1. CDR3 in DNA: TGTGCCAGCAGTGAACGACAGGGGGCCCGAGAGACCCAGTACTTC. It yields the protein CASSERQGARETQYF.